Listed here are 29 T cell receptor beta chains from one sample, sequenced in a study of identifying expanded T cells in peripheral blood. Clones were read by immunoSEQ multiplex PCR, and TCRdb kept only the in-frame ones, dropping some. The sample includes over 80,000 clones, approximately 83% of them seen just once. The sequenced sample was blood. The receptors stem from a person aged 18 to 70 in good health.

The chain carries TRBV5-1 and TRBJ2-1; the D call may be TRBD1 or TRBD2 (6 bases each). V was pared by 4 bases and J by 0 bases, with 14 bases between. CDR1 is SGHRS, CDR2 YFSETQ, per germline. The CDR3 is 16 amino acids. The CDR3 protein is CASSLYGGLSYNEQFF. The CDR3 DNA reads as TGCGCCAGCAGCCTTTACGGGGGCCTCTCCTACAATGAGCAGTTCTTC.

Only one count was recorded for this clone. This rearrangement joins TRBV4-3 to TRBJ1-3, with D uncertain. The CDR3 runs 14 residues. Trimming left V 4 bases short and J 4 bases short, with 11 bases between. Germline V CDR1 and CDR2: LGHNA, YSLEER. The CDR3 DNA is TGCGCCAGCAGCCTCCTTGGCGAGGGAAACACCATATATTTT. Its protein product is CASSLLGEGNTIYF.

The V and J genes are TRBV5-4 and TRBJ2-1, with 16 nucleotides matching TRBD2. The length of the CDR3 is 17 residues. The germline V gene has CDR1 SGHNT and CDR2 YYREEE (reference sequence). V lost 1 base and J lost 8; bases outside the gene matches: 6. CDR3 residues: CASSLLGLAGGSHEQFF. CDR3 sequence (DNA): TGTGCCAGCAGCTTGTTGGGACTAGCGGGGGGGTCCCATGAGCAGTTCTTC.

On this clone: Different DNA sequences within this sample yield the same CDR3. V is TRBV30 and J is TRBJ2-7, with D perhaps assigned TRBD1 or TRBD2 (5 bases each). The germline V and J ends were trimmed by 0 bases and 1 base, with 7 bases remaining between them. In germline, CDR1 is GTSNPN, CDR2 SVGIG (reference sequence). The CDR3 contains 13 residues. CDR3 protein: CAWSVGVSYEQYF. For the CDR3, the DNA is TGTGCCTGGAGTGTGGGGGTTTCCTACGAGCAGTACTTC.

CDR3: CASSRSGGNSQETQYF. The CDR3 bases are TGTGCCAGCAGCCGTAGCGGGGGGAATTCACAAGAGACCCAGTACTTC. The genes are TRBV7-2 and TRBJ2-5; 10 nucleotides line up with TRBD2. The J segment lost 2 bases and the V segment lost 5 bases, leaving 8 bases of the junction unmatched. CDR3 length equals 16 residues. CDR1 is SGHTA, CDR2 FQGNSA, per germline.

The V and J genes are TRBV11-2 and TRBJ2-3; weak D call: TRBD2 (6 bases). The ends were cut back, 5 bases at V and 9 bases at J, with 18 bases in the middle. Germline CDR1 and CDR2: SGHAT and FQNNGV. The CDR3 sequence is 14 residues long. The CDR3 region is CASSPYLAAATQYF. For the CDR3, the DNA is TGTGCCAGCAGCCCTTATTTAGCGGCGGCCACGCAGTATTTT.

The chain recombines TRBV5-1 with TRBJ2-2, with D possibly being TRBD1 or TRBD2 (5 bases each). CDR3 length: 16 residues. Germline V CDR1 and CDR2: SGHRS, YFSETQ. V lost 4 bases and J lost 4, with 17 bases in between. For the CDR3, the DNA is TGCGCCAGCAGCCCGGGGCCAGCGGAAGGCACCGGGGAGCTGTTTTTT. This sequence encodes CASSPGPAEGTGELFF.

This clone was recorded a few times. This chain connects TRBV7-9 to TRBJ1-2; D not certain. Germline V gene data show CDR1 as SEHNR and CDR2 as FQNEAQ (reference sequence). This CDR3 is 14 amino acids long. Trimming left V 2 bases short and J 6 bases short, with 13 bases between. The CDR3 nucleotides are TGTGCCAGCAGCTTACCGCCAACTCGGGATGGCTACACCTTC. Protein: CASSLPPTRDGYTF. Together with reference TRBV7-9 and TRBJ1-2, the CDR3 gives the full variable domain: DTGVSQNPRHKITKRGQNVTFRCDPISEHNRLYWYRQTLGQGPEFLTYFQNEAQLEKSRLLSDRFSAERPKGSFSTLEIQRTEQGDSAMYLCASSLPPTRDGYTFGSGTRLTVV.

This rearrangement joins TRBV11-2 to TRBJ1-4; D gene uncertain. The V and J ends lost 2 bases and 3 bases respectively, with 10 bases between them. The germline V gene has CDR1 SGHAT and CDR2 FQNNGV. The CDR3 sequence is 15 residues long. CDR3 in amino acids: CASSLSAGANEKLFF. The CDR3 DNA reads as TGTGCCAGCAGCTTAAGTGCTGGGGCTAATGAAAAACTGTTTTTT.

V is TRBV7-2 and J is TRBJ2-2; possible D gene TRBD2, 6 bases. Germline CDR1 reads SGHTA; CDR2 reads FQGNSA. The CDR3 has 15 amino acids. Trimming shortened V by 6 bases and J by 1 base, and 12 bases separated the two germline ends. The CDR3 reads CASRLAGRNTGELFF. The DNA of the CDR3 is TGTGCCAGCAGGTTGGCGGGGCGGAACACCGGGGAGCTGTTTTTT.

The chain links TRBV6-1 to TRBJ1-1; D not certain. V dropped 4 bases and J dropped 0 bases, with 9 bases sitting between them. Germline V gene sequence: CDR1 MNHNS, CDR2 SASEGT. There are 14 residues in the CDR3. This CDR3 is CASSGRAVNTEAFF. The CDR3 DNA is TGTGCCAGCAGTGGAAGGGCGGTGAACACTGAAGCTTTCTTT.

This clone was recorded once. V and J are TRBV14 and TRBJ2-3; 12 bases map to TRBD2. The CDR3 loop spans 17 amino acids. With V trimmed by 0 bases and J by 4 bases, 5 bases remained unmatched. Germline loops: CDR1 SGHDN, CDR2 FVKESK. CDR3 coding DNA: TGTGCCAGCAGCCAAGAGATACTAGCGGGGGGTCCAGATACGCAGTATTTT. This codes for CASSQEILAGGPDTQYF. The full variable domain, its missing parts supplied by reference TRBV14 and TRBJ2-3, is EAGVTQFPSHSVIEKGQTVTLRCDPISGHDNLYWYRRVMGKEIKFLLHFVKESKQDESGMPNNRFLAERTGGTYSTLKVQPAELEDSGVYFCASSQEILAGGPDTQYFGPGTRLTVL.

A word on this clone: This same CDR3 is encoded by further DNA sequences in the sample. The chain uses TRBV14 and TRBJ1-1; D is unresolved. Germline V gene data show CDR1 as SGHDN and CDR2 as FVKESK. Trimming took 4 bases from V and 0 from J, leaving 9 bases between them. This CDR3 has 14 residues. CDR3 protein: CASSLAGMNTEAFF. CDR3 DNA sequence: TGTGCCAGCAGCCTTGCTGGGATGAACACTGAAGCTTTCTTT.

The genes are TRBV4-3 and TRBJ1-6; the D is unclear. Trimming left V 2 bases short and J 4 bases short, with 24 bases between. From germline, CDR1 is LGHNA and CDR2 YSLEER. This CDR3 spans 20 amino acids. This CDR3 reads CASSQFEGLEEGYYNSPLHF. CDR3 bases: TGCGCCAGCAGCCAATTTGAAGGCTTGGAGGAAGGGTATTATAATTCACCCCTCCACTTT.

The gene calls are TRBV9 and TRBJ1-2; 9 bases fit TRBD1. CDR3 length: 15 residues. Per the germline V gene, CDR1 is SGDLS and CDR2 is YYNGEE. With V trimmed by 3 bases and J by 2 bases, 5 bases remained unmatched. The chain's CDR3 is CASSAGQGFNYGYTF. CDR3 in DNA: TGTGCCAGCAGCGCCGGACAGGGGTTCAACTATGGCTACACCTTC.

This rearrangement joins TRBV19 to TRBJ2-6; D is possibly TRBD1 or TRBD2 (5 bases each). The CDR3 has 17 residues. V was shortened by 1 base and J by 4 bases, with 14 bases between the two germline ends. Germline V gene sequence: CDR1 LNHDA, CDR2 SQIVND (reference sequence). The CDR3 sequence: CASSIGIREPGANVLTF. The CDR3 DNA is TGTGCCAGTAGTATAGGGATCAGGGAGCCCGGGGCCAACGTCCTGACTTTC.

CDR3 in amino acids: CASSLRGSKTDTQYF. The CDR3 DNA reads as TGTGCCAGCAGCTTAAGGGGATCAAAAACAGATACGCAGTATTTT. This chain uses TRBV7-3 with TRBJ2-3; D uncertain. Deletions cut 1 base from V and 3 bases from J, with 11 bases between. Germline V CDR1 and CDR2: SGHTA, FQGTGA. The CDR3 totals 15 residues.

The genes are TRBV5-4 and TRBJ1-2, with 8 bases lining up with TRBD1. V lost 0 bases to trimming and J lost 8 bases; unmatched junction nucleotides: 6. Germline V gene sequence: CDR1 SGHNT, CDR2 YYREEE (reference sequence). The CDR3 extends over 14 amino acids. DNA of the CDR3: TGTGCCAGCAGCTTGGCGACAGGGGTCATAGGCTACACCTTC. It is translated as CASSLATGVIGYTF.

This clone is classed as medium-sized. Distinct nucleotide sequences in the sample also encode this CDR3. The V gene is TRBV27, the J gene TRBJ2-7; D remains ambiguous. The CDR3 spans 15 residues. CDR1 is MNHEY, CDR2 SMNVEV, per germline (reference sequence). Trimming removed 3 bases at V and 0 bases at J, with 12 bases between. The CDR3 loop is CASSLKGGSSYEQYF. CDR3 sequence (DNA): TGTGCCAGCAGTTTGAAGGGTGGGTCCTCCTACGAGCAGTACTTC.

This chain connects TRBV30 to TRBJ1-2; D gene unclear. CDR1 and CDR2 (germline): GTSNPN, SVGIG (reference sequence). V lost 0 bases to trimming and J lost 2 bases, with 10 bases between them. This CDR3 has 14 residues. CDR3 nucleotide sequence: TGTGCCTGGAGTGTACATGGGCACAACTATGGCTACACCTTC. Translation: CAWSVHGHNYGYTF. Full variable domain (outside the CDR3, taken from reference TRBV30 and TRBJ1-2): SQTIHQWPATLVQPVGSPLSLECTVEGTSNPNLYWYRQAAGRGLQLLFYSVGIGQISSEVPQNLSASRPQDRQFILSSKKLLLSDSGFYLCAWSVHGHNYGYTFGSGTRLTVV.

The chain uses TRBV4-3 and TRBJ1-2; 9 bases line up with TRBD1. The CDR3 runs 18 residues. Trimming took 2 bases from V and 7 from J; bases not matched to a gene: 17. Germline CDR1 reads LGHNA; CDR2 reads YSLEER. The CDR3 region is CASSQTHGAGQGFLGYTF. CDR3 sequence (DNA): TGCGCCAGCAGCCAAACTCACGGGGCGGGACAGGGTTTTCTTGGCTACACCTTC.

The rearrangement uses TRBV5-6 and TRBJ1-2, with D possibly TRBD1 on 6 matching bases. Germline V gene lookup returns CDR1 SGHDT and CDR2 YYEEEE. Deletions cut 2 bases from V and 4 bases from J, with 12 bases between. The CDR3 is made up of 14 amino acids. Written as DNA, the CDR3 is TGTGCCAGCAGCTTTGGGGGCGCGGGCTATGGCTACACCTTC. It is translated as CASSFGGAGYGYTF.

This chain links TRBV7-9 with TRBJ2-7; either TRBD1 or TRBD2 may fit D (6 bases each). The germline gives CDR1 SEHNR, CDR2 FQNEAQ (reference sequence). Trimming pared 5 bases from V and 0 bases from J, leaving 17 bases between. The CDR3 consists of 16 residues. CDR3 nucleotide sequence: TGTGCCAGCAGCCAAGGGGGAGGTTCGGGCTCCTACGAGCAGTACTTC. Residues: CASSQGGGSGSYEQYF.

The chain has TRBV6-5 and TRBJ2-7, with D possibly being TRBD1 (6 bases). The germline V gene has CDR1 MNHEY and CDR2 SVGAGI. This CDR3 has 14 amino acids. Trimming removed 6 bases from V and 2 bases from J, with 14 bases in between. CDR3 nucleotides: TGTGCCAGCAGCCCAGACAGGTTCCCCTACGAGCAGTACTTC. Translating gives CASSPDRFPYEQYF.

This chain uses TRBV30 with TRBJ1-1; a weak D match, TRBD1 (6 bases). This CDR3 contains 13 residues. The V and J ends lost 5 bases and 10 bases respectively, with 20 bases between them. The germline V gene encodes CDR1 GTSNPN and CDR2 SVGIG (reference sequence). The CDR3 nucleotides read TGTGCCTGGGGGCGGGCGGGGGGCACAATAGCTTTCTTT. Its translation is CAWGRAGGTIAFF.

This clone was found once. The rearrangement joins TRBV6-1 to TRBJ1-5; D gene unclear. V was pared by 4 bases and J by 6 bases, with 16 bases between. The germline V gene has CDR1 MNHNS and CDR2 SASEGT. This CDR3 region has 15 residues. The DNA of the CDR3 is TGTGCCAGCAGTGGGGTACGAGGAGTCGTTCAGCCCCAGCATTTT. This translates into CASSGVRGVVQPQHF.

This chain connects TRBV5-4 to TRBJ2-1; TRBD2 matches 11 bases. CDR1 and CDR2 (germline): SGHNT, YYREEE (reference sequence). V lost 3 bases and J lost 6; bases outside the gene matches: 11. The CDR3 runs to 17 residues. The CDR3 nucleotides read TGTGCCAGCAGCTCCCCTAGCGGGGGGATTGGTATCAATGAGCAGTTCTTC. Its translation is CASSSPSGGIGINEQFF.

This clone was recorded only once. The genes are TRBV30 and TRBJ1-1, with a possible D match to TRBD1 (6 bases). Germline CDR1 and CDR2: GTSNPN and SVGIG (reference sequence). This CDR3 is built from 11 residues. Trimming removed 0 bases from V and 10 bases from J, with 9 bases in between. The CDR3 sequence is CAWSVGQIAFF. The CDR3 nucleotides are TGTGCCTGGAGTGTAGGACAGATAGCTTTCTTT.

This clone was seen just once. The J gene is TRBJ2-5, the V gene TRBV19, with D perhaps given as TRBD1 or TRBD2 (6 bases each). The CDR3 is made up of 13 amino acids. Germline assignment: CDR1 LNHDA and CDR2 SQIVND (reference sequence). The V end lost 5 bases, the J end lost 5 bases, and 12 bases lay between the germline ends. This chain's CDR3 is CASSGGRRETQYF. In DNA, the CDR3 is TGTGCCAGTAGTGGGGGGCGGAGGGAGACCCAGTACTTC.